This T cell receptor beta chain was sequenced during a study of beta chain features in type 1 diabetes. Whole-study findings and limits: PCR could preferentially amplify shorter templates, alike in patients and controls.

Concerning this clone: As yet, its antigen is unknown.

Expressed TCRB transcripts were sequenced after all isolated RNA was converted to cDNA. The method was immunoSEQ multiplex PCR; TCRdb's version includes in-frame clones alone and lacks a portion of them. The table shows approximately 400,000 clones, with approximately 16% occurring only once. CDR1 and CDR2 from the germline V gene are MNHEY and SMNVEV (reference sequence). CDR3 length: 13 amino acids. The V and J ends lost 7 bases and 5 bases respectively, with 12 bases between them. The TCR comes from a woman aged 18 to 35 in good health. The J gene is TRBJ2-1, the V gene TRBV27, with D possibly matching TRBD2 (6 bases). Sample: naive CD4+ T cells from blood. CDR3 amino acids: CASNFGLNNEQFF. In DNA, the CDR3 is TGTGCCAGCAACTTCGGACTAAACAATGAGCAGTTCTTC.